Below, 2 T cell receptor beta chains from the same sample are listed, as sequenced in a study of blood T cell repertoires in COVID-19. Clones were sequenced by immunoSEQ multiplex PCR, and TCRdb holds only the in-frame ones, with some missing. The sample records approximately 220,000 clones, 90% being singletons. Sequencing was performed on PBMCs or T cells enriched from blood (not recorded which). Every receptor here comes from a man aged 30 to 39 who had been exposed to COVID-19.

This chain connects TRBV10-1 to TRBJ1-5; possibly TRBD1 for D (5 bases). The V end was cut by 8 bases, the J end by 2 bases, with 16 bases between. The CDR3 length is 15 residues. Germline CDR1 and CDR2: WNHNN and SYGVQD (reference sequence). The CDR3 loop is CASLPGGSGNQPQHF. The DNA for the CDR3 is TGCGCCAGCCTCCCGGGGGGGAGTGGCAATCAGCCCCAGCATTTT.

The chain has TRBV7-9 and TRBJ2-5, with TRBD1 as a possible D gene (5 bases). Trimming took 4 bases from V and 2 from J, leaving 17 bases between them. The CDR3 is 16 amino acids. Germline V gene data show CDR1 as SEHNR and CDR2 as FQNEAQ (reference sequence). The CDR3: CASSSGSAALQETQYF. The CDR3 nucleotides read TGTGCCAGCAGCTCAGGGTCGGCGGCCCTTCAAGAGACCCAGTACTTC.